This T cell receptor (beta chain) stems from a study of regulatory T cells in long-lasting Graves disease. Combining iRepertoire HTBI primers with Arm-PCR of CDR3 regions, the authors built TCR beta libraries. TCRdb re-called the multiplex PCR reads through MiXCR, storing one row per CDR3 protein. The sample yields 600,000 to 650,000 distinct CDR3 sequences, roughly 15% seen once. Time point meaning: newly diagnosed GD, antithyroid drugs for less than 3 months. Scientists built the TCR library using RNA that was extracted from PBMCs. These same data were also listed under a study on T cells in Graves' hyperthyroidism and ophthalmopathy. That study adds: Patients aged 18 to 65 had newly diagnosed hyperthyroidism that had lasted under 2 months.

The sequence was obtained from a woman aged 30 to 39 with Graves disease. The sequenced sample was peripheral blood mononuclear cells (PBMCs), obtained at new diagnosis, from a patient treated with antithyroid drugs.

CDR3 coding DNA: TGTGCCAGTAGTATGAAAAACAGGAACTATGGCTACACCTTC. Amino acids: CASSMKNRNYGYTF. The J gene is TRBJ1-2, the V gene TRBV19; a weak D match, TRBD1 (5 bases). Per the germline V gene, CDR1 is LNHDA and CDR2 is SQIVND (reference sequence). V lost 3 bases to trimming and J lost 2 bases, with 10 bases between them. The CDR3 runs 14 residues.